The rows below give T cell receptor beta chains drawn from one sample of a study of blood T cell repertoires in COVID-19. Generated by immunoSEQ multiplex PCR, the TCRdb table keeps only in-frame clones and is missing some. The sample carries 200,000 or so clones, approximately 90% recorded once. The sequenced material came from peripheral blood. The receptor set was obtained from a man aged 45 to 65 with COVID-19, enrolled during active disease. The CDR3 runs from the conserved cysteine through the conserved F or W. Fields, in order: V gene, D gene, J gene, clone size, CDR3 protein. D genes are given only for firm matches. Size tells how often a clone was seen (once, few, many) or the class of an expanded clone, and some rows leave it out.

V gene: TRBV7-2; D gene: .; J gene: TRBJ2-7; clone size: .; CDR3 protein: CASSLAATDSYEQYF
V gene: TRBV28; D gene: .; J gene: TRBJ1-2; clone size: .; CDR3 protein: CASQRFGGNYGYTF
V gene: TRBV11-1; D gene: .; J gene: TRBJ1-6; clone size: .; CDR3 protein: CASSPDRTISPLHF
V gene: TRBV28; D gene: TRBD1; J gene: TRBJ1-2; clone size: .; CDR3 protein: CASITGTGYSGYTF
V gene: TRBV18; D gene: TRBD1; J gene: TRBJ2-3; clone size: .; CDR3 protein: CASSPNRGSTDTQYF
V gene: TRBV6-1; D gene: .; J gene: TRBJ2-6; clone size: .; CDR3 protein: CASSVDSNSGANVLTF
V gene: TRBV4-2; D gene: .; J gene: TRBJ1-3; clone size: .; CDR3 protein: CASSQGVGSSGNTIYF
V gene: TRBV7-2; D gene: TRBD2; J gene: TRBJ2-3; clone size: .; CDR3 protein: CASSLGLAGGLTDTQYF
V gene: TRBV5-1; D gene: .; J gene: TRBJ1-2; clone size: .; CDR3 protein: CASSPGRGTNYGYTF
V gene: TRBV4-2; D gene: TRBD1; J gene: TRBJ2-7; clone size: .; CDR3 protein: CASSQMLSPPGQGQYEQYF
V gene: TRBV7-9; D gene: TRBD1; J gene: TRBJ2-5; clone size: .; CDR3 protein: CASSPWTGGQETQYF
V gene: TRBV5-1; D gene: .; J gene: TRBJ2-2; clone size: .; CDR3 protein: CASSFMRQSNTGELFF
V gene: TRBV9; D gene: .; J gene: TRBJ1-3; clone size: .; CDR3 protein: CASSVDGGNTIYF
V gene: TRBV6-2/TRBV6-3; D gene: TRBD1; J gene: TRBJ1-2; clone size: .; CDR3 protein: CASSRDRADGYTF
V gene: TRBV6-6; D gene: .; J gene: TRBJ1-6; clone size: few; CDR3 protein: CASIPRITGNSPLHF
V gene: TRBV28; D gene: .; J gene: TRBJ1-2; clone size: .; CDR3 protein: CASSLEPAGYGYTF
V gene: TRBV2; D gene: TRBD2; J gene: TRBJ2-3; clone size: .; CDR3 protein: CASSGQRGGTDTQYF
V gene: TRBV10-3; D gene: .; J gene: TRBJ1-5; clone size: .; CDR3 protein: CAISPTPDSNQPQHF
V gene: TRBV24-1; D gene: .; J gene: TRBJ2-3; clone size: .; CDR3 protein: CATSDLGSGVSTDTQYF
V gene: TRBV6-5; D gene: .; J gene: TRBJ1-3; clone size: .; CDR3 protein: CASSPTGSGNTIYF
V gene: TRBV5-6; D gene: .; J gene: TRBJ1-3; clone size: .; CDR3 protein: CASSDYRTAGNTIYF
V gene: TRBV6-5; D gene: TRBD2; J gene: TRBJ2-7; clone size: .; CDR3 protein: CASTPLAGGSYEQYF
V gene: TRBV12-5; D gene: .; J gene: TRBJ1-6; clone size: .; CDR3 protein: CASGLVPGDSPLHF